A single sample gave rise to the 32 T cell receptor beta chains below, sequenced in a study of shared clonotypes between healthy human individuals. Clones were sequenced by immunoSEQ multiplex PCR, and TCRdb holds only the in-frame ones, with some missing. The sample carries under 600,000 clones, roughly 97% recorded once. The sequenced sample consisted of naive CD4+ T cells sorted from blood. Subset indicated: CD45RA+ positively selected. These receptor sequences come from a woman aged 25 to 39 in good health.

The gene calls are TRBV5-3 and TRBJ2-3, with D unclear. TRBV5-3 has ORF status, its function being uncertain. Deletions cut 4 bases from V and 2 bases from J, with 11 bases between. The CDR3 runs 14 residues. CDR3 nucleotide sequence: TGTGCCAGAAGCCACACTATCTACACAGATACGCAGTATTTT. As protein: CARSHTIYTDTQYF.

The chain combines TRBV19 with TRBJ2-1, with 8 bases lining up with TRBD2. V shed 1 base and J 8 bases; nucleotides not matched to a gene: 13. The CDR3 loop spans 17 amino acids. Germline V gene data show CDR1 as LNHDA and CDR2 as SQIVND (reference sequence). The CDR3 protein is CASSIGRGRASGYEQFF. The CDR3 nucleotides read TGTGCCAGTAGTATAGGACGGGGCAGGGCTAGCGGGTATGAGCAGTTCTTC.

The sample holds one count of this clone. The rearrangement uses TRBV30 and TRBJ2-5; D tentatively reads TRBD1 or TRBD2 (6 bases each). Near its end, the DNA agrees better with TRBJ2-7, so the J call may be wrong. Germline V gives CDR1 GTSNPN, CDR2 SVGIG (reference sequence). This CDR3 has 16 residues. The CDR3 spells CAWSPNGGGYSYEQYF. The CDR3 region has the DNA TGTGCCTGGAGCCCAAACGGAGGGGGGTACTCCTACGAGCAGTACTTC.

V gene TRBV6-6 combines with J gene TRBJ2-1; 8 bases are shared with TRBD2. This CDR3 is 14 amino acids long. The junction had 7 bases not matched to a gene; V was cut back by 7 bases and J by 5 bases. The germline gives CDR1 MNHNY, CDR2 SVGAGI (reference sequence). The DNA of the CDR3 is TGTGCCAGCACCCACTCGGGGGGGGACAATGAGCAGTTCTTC. This encodes CASTHSGGDNEQFF.

CDR3: CASSSSSYEQYF. Here the CDR3 DNA reads TGTGCCAGCAGCTCGAGCTCCTACGAGCAGTACTTC. V is TRBV7-2 and J is TRBJ2-7; no definite D call. This CDR3 contains 12 residues. V was trimmed by 4 bases and J by 0 bases, leaving 4 bases between them. Germline V gene data show CDR1 as SGHTA and CDR2 as FQGNSA.

The chain uses TRBV19 and TRBJ2-5; perhaps TRBD2 as D (6 bases). V lost 1 base and J 7 bases, leaving 10 bases between the germline ends. This CDR3 is 13 amino acids long. Germline V gives CDR1 LNHDA, CDR2 SQIVND (reference sequence). CDR3 protein: CASSIGNGGTQYF. The CDR3 nucleotides read TGTGCCAGTAGTATAGGGAACGGGGGGACCCAGTACTTC.

V gene TRBV27 combines with J gene TRBJ2-7; 10 bases map to TRBD1. The germline gives CDR1 MNHEY, CDR2 SMNVEV (reference sequence). V lost 6 bases, J lost 3 bases, and 5 bases stayed unmatched. The CDR3 contains 14 residues. The chain's CDR3 is CASSSGQGLYEQYF. The CDR3, as DNA: TGTGCCAGCAGCTCGGGACAGGGGCTCTACGAGCAGTACTTC.

This chain links TRBV7-9 with TRBJ1-3; D might be TRBD1 (6 bases). Trimming took off 3 bases at V and 0 bases at J, with 18 bases between the two ends. Per the germline V gene, CDR1 is SEHNR and CDR2 is FQNEAQ (reference sequence). The CDR3 consists of 18 residues. The CDR3 protein is CASSLWFAGAHSGNTIYF. The CDR3 bases are TGTGCCAGCAGCTTGTGGTTCGCAGGGGCCCACTCTGGAAACACCATATATTTT.

The chain joins TRBV27 to TRBJ1-5, with a weak D call TRBD1 (5 bases). Trimming removed 0 bases from V and 3 bases from J, with 9 bases in between. From germline, CDR1 is MNHEY and CDR2 SMNVEV (reference sequence). This CDR3 is built from 15 residues. Written as DNA, the CDR3 is TGTGCCAGCAGTTTATCTGGAGGGGACAATCAGCCCCAGCATTTT. Residues: CASSLSGGDNQPQHF.

The chain is built from TRBV25-1 and TRBJ1-1; D uncertain. The CDR3 spans 14 residues. Germline CDR1 MGHDK, CDR2 SYGVNS. The V end lost 0 bases, the J end lost 2 bases, and 7 bases lay between the germline ends. The CDR3 DNA sequence: TGTGCCAGCAGTGAATATTGGGGTAACACTGAAGCTTTCTTT. As protein: CASSEYWGNTEAFF. Looking up the rest from reference TRBV25-1 and TRBJ1-1 gives the full variable domain: EADIYQTPRYLVIGTGKKITLECSQTMGHDKMYWYQQDPGMELHLIHYSYGVNSTEKGDLSSESTVSRIRTEHFPLTLESARPSHTSQYLCASSEYWGNTEAFFGQGTRLTVV.

The rearrangement uses TRBV9 and TRBJ2-1; the D gene is possibly TRBD1 (6 bases). V lost 4 bases to trimming and J lost 0 bases, with 11 bases between them. Germline-derived CDR1 and CDR2 are SGDLS and YYNGEE. The CDR3 extends over 15 amino acids. For the CDR3, the DNA is TGTGCCAGCAGCCCAGGGGTGGGCTCCTACAATGAGCAGTTCTTC. Translated: CASSPGVGSYNEQFF.

The J gene is TRBJ2-1, the V gene TRBV28, with D unclear. CDR1 and CDR2 (germline): MDHEN, SYDVKM. The V end lost 6 bases, the J end lost 9 bases, and 21 bases lay between the germline ends. This CDR3 contains 15 residues. The CDR3 DNA is TGTGCCAGCAGGTACCGCGGCACGTCGTACGGTGAGCAGTTCTTC. It translates to CASRYRGTSYGEQFF.

On this clone: At one of its ends the junction is not consistent with the germline gene, which may arise from a read error. This chain connects TRBV28 to TRBJ2-7; no reliable D call. Germline V gene sequence: CDR1 MDHEN, CDR2 SYDVKM. The length of the CDR3 is 13 residues. CDR3 nucleotide sequence: TGTGCCAGCAGCCCCCCCTTTCGGTACGGGCAGTACTTC. It translates to CASSPPFRYGQYF.

This sequence joins TRBV11-3 and TRBJ2-5; either TRBD1 or TRBD2 may supply D (5 bases each). This CDR3 spans 14 amino acids. From germline, CDR1 is SGHNT and CDR2 YENEEA. Trimming left V 5 bases short and J 0 bases short, with 10 bases between. The DNA for the CDR3 is TGTGCCAGCAGCCCCGGGGCCAACCAAGAGACCCAGTACTTC. Its translation is CASSPGANQETQYF.

The rearrangement links TRBV2 to TRBJ1-5, with 9 bases lining up with TRBD1. Looked up from germline, CDR1 is SNHLY and CDR2 is FYNNEI. The CDR3 is 15 amino acids. Trimming at V came to 3 bases and at J to 4 bases, leaving 4 bases not matched to a gene. As DNA, the CDR3 is TGTGCCAGCAGTGATGAACAGGGGGCGAATCAGCCCCAGCATTTT. This codes for CASSDEQGANQPQHF.

The chain recombines TRBV2 with TRBJ2-4, with D unclear. CDR1 and CDR2 from the germline V gene are SNHLY and FYNNEI. CDR3 size: 14 residues. V was trimmed by 5 bases and J by 0 bases, leaving 8 bases between them. Here the CDR3 reads CASSLGPAKNIQYF. CDR3 DNA sequence: TGTGCCAGCAGTCTCGGGCCAGCCAAAAACATTCAGTACTTC.

The V gene is TRBV10-2, the J gene TRBJ2-5; no clear D gene. The germline CDR1 and CDR2 sequences are WSHSY and SAAADI. With 6 bases removed from V and 3 bases from J, the gap between germline ends came to 8 bases. There are 12 residues in the CDR3. For the CDR3, the DNA is TGCGCCAGCAGCCCCCGGGAAGAGACCCAGTACTTC. It yields the protein CASSPREETQYF.

The V call is TRBV19, the J call TRBJ2-3; D perhaps matches TRBD1 (5 bases). CDR1 is LNHDA, CDR2 SQIVND, per germline (reference sequence). The CDR3 has 14 residues. V shed 2 bases and J shed 6 bases, with 12 bases lying between them. CDR3 amino acids: CASSISRVRDTQYF. The CDR3 DNA sequence: TGTGCCAGTAGTATATCCAGGGTGAGGGATACGCAGTATTTT. Full variable domain (missing parts from reference TRBV19 and TRBJ2-3): DGGITQSPKYLFRKEGQNVTLSCEQNLNHDAMYWYRQDPGQGLRLIYYSQIVNDFQKGDIAEGYSVSREKKESFPLTVTSAQKNPTAFYLCASSISRVRDTQYFGPGTRLTVL.

The chain links TRBV29-1 to TRBJ1-1, with D possibly TRBD1 on 6 matching bases. The CDR3 contains 14 residues. V was shortened by 4 bases and J by 4 bases, with 16 bases between the two germline ends. CDR1 and CDR2 (germline): SQVTM, ANQGSEA. The CDR3 is CSVVAGVVRTEAFF. CDR3 coding DNA: TGCAGCGTTGTTGCAGGGGTGGTGCGCACTGAAGCTTTCTTT.

V gene TRBV7-8 combines with J gene TRBJ1-2; D remains ambiguous. The CDR3 is 14 residues long. Trimming removed 5 bases from V and 7 bases from J, with 17 bases in between. Germline lookup yields CDR1 SGHVS and CDR2 FQNEAQ. CDR3 protein: CASSPLASAAGYTF. The CDR3 DNA follows: TGTGCCAGCAGCCCCCTAGCCTCGGCGGCTGGCTACACCTTC.

The gene calls are TRBV5-1 and TRBJ2-7; a weak D match, TRBD2 (5 bases). The CDR3 contains 14 residues. CDR1 is SGHRS, CDR2 YFSETQ, per germline. The V end lost 4 bases, the J end lost 2 bases, and 13 bases lay between the germline ends. The chain's CDR3 is CASSATLGTYEQYF. CDR3 DNA sequence: TGCGCCAGCAGCGCGACACTAGGGACCTACGAGCAGTACTTC.

The CDR3 region is CASTGSYEQYF. CDR3 in DNA: TGTGCCAGCACAGGGAGCTACGAGCAGTACTTC. This chain joins TRBV6-1 and TRBJ2-7; D is perhaps TRBD1 or TRBD2 (5 bases each). Germline V CDR1 and CDR2: MNHNS, SASEGT. CDR3 size: 11 residues. Trimming stripped 7 bases from V and 3 bases from J, with 7 bases between.

The rearrangement uses TRBV5-4 and TRBJ1-4; no clear D gene. V gave up 1 base and J gave up 8 bases, with 12 bases separating them. Germline V lookup: CDR1 SGHNT, CDR2 YYREEE (reference sequence). The CDR3 contains 14 residues. The CDR3 DNA follows: TGTGCCAGCAGCTTGTTGGACGGTGGAGAAAAACTGTTTTTT. This sequence encodes CASSLLDGGEKLFF.

This chain connects TRBV27 to TRBJ2-7, with 8 nucleotides matching TRBD2. Germline CDR1 and CDR2: MNHEY and SMNVEV (reference sequence). CDR3 size: 15 residues. The J segment lost 3 bases and the V segment lost 3 bases, leaving 7 bases of the junction unmatched. CDR3: CASSFLSGSDYEQYF. The CDR3, as DNA: TGTGCCAGCAGTTTTTTAAGCGGGAGTGACTACGAGCAGTACTTC.

The rearrangement joins TRBV29-1 to TRBJ2-1; no clear D gene. Between the trimmed V and J ends, which lost 2 bases and 7 bases, there was a span of 9 bases. This CDR3 has 12 amino acids. Germline V gene lookup returns CDR1 SQVTM and CDR2 ANQGSEA. DNA for the CDR3: TGCAGCGTTGAATTAGGGCTGAATGAGCAGTTCTTC. This gives the protein CSVELGLNEQFF.

The rearrangement joins TRBV5-8 to TRBJ2-5, with TRBD2 as a possible D gene (5 bases). Germline V CDR1 and CDR2: SGHTS, YDEGEE. The CDR3 covers 14 residues. Trimming took off 4 bases at V and 0 bases at J, with 10 bases between the two ends. CDR3 protein: CASSLGGYQETQYF. CDR3 bases: TGTGCCAGCAGCCTTGGAGGTTACCAAGAGACCCAGTACTTC. Drawing the rest from reference TRBV5-8 and TRBJ2-5, the complete variable domain is EAGVTQSPTHLIKTRGQQATLRCSPISGHTSVYWYQQALGLGLQFLLWYDEGEERNRGNFPPRFSGRQFPNYSSELNVNALELEDSALYLCASSLGGYQETQYFGPGTRLLVL.

The V call is TRBV6-5, the J call TRBJ2-5, with D possibly TRBD1 on 6 matching bases. TRBJ2-7 matches the DNA end more closely, so the J call is doubtful. There are 12 residues in the CDR3. The germline CDR1 and CDR2 sequences are MNHEY and SVGAGI. This CDR3 is CASSSDSYEQYF. The CDR3 bases are TGTGCCAGCAGTTCGGACAGCTACGAGCAGTACTTC.

The chain links TRBV27 to TRBJ1-4; 8 bases line up with TRBD1. Germline V gene sequence: CDR1 MNHEY, CDR2 SMNVEV (reference sequence). The CDR3 is made up of 15 amino acids. J was trimmed by 5 bases and V by 4 bases; bases with no gene match: 6. The CDR3 coding sequence is TGTGCCAGCAGTTCCAGACAGGGGTGGAATGAAAAACTGTTTTTT. Amino acid sequence: CASSSRQGWNEKLFF.

The chain employs TRBV28 and TRBJ2-7; D remains unclear. This CDR3 is 11 amino acids long. The V gene's germline CDR1 is MDHEN and CDR2 SYDVKM. V was clipped by 4 bases and J by 5 bases, with 6 bases between them. The CDR3 sequence is CASSSADEQYF. DNA for the CDR3: TGTGCCAGCAGTTCTGCGGACGAGCAGTACTTC.

J is TRBJ2-7 and V is TRBV7-3, with D perhaps matching TRBD1 (6 bases). The CDR3 covers 15 residues. The germline gives CDR1 SGHTA, CDR2 FQGTGA. Trimming took off 5 bases at V and 4 bases at J, with 18 bases between the two ends. Written as DNA, the CDR3 is TGTGCCAGCAGCCCAGCAGGTGGACAGATGTACGAGCAGTACTTC. Amino acids: CASSPAGGQMYEQYF.

The V gene is TRBV9, the J gene TRBJ2-7; D perhaps matches TRBD1 (5 bases). Germline CDR1 and CDR2: SGDLS and YYNGEE. V lost 0 bases to trimming and J lost 2 bases, with 15 bases between them. There are 16 residues in the CDR3. Here the CDR3 reads CASSVGSRVGPYEQYF. The DNA for the CDR3 is TGTGCCAGCAGCGTAGGGTCCCGGGTGGGGCCCTACGAGCAGTACTTC.

The V call is TRBV10-3, the J call TRBJ1-1; no clear D gene. Trimming stripped 3 bases from V and 4 bases from J, with 12 bases between. Germline CDR1 ENHRY, CDR2 SYGVKD. CDR3 size: 14 residues. CDR3 in DNA: TGTGCCATCAGTGAAGGCTCGCTGGCCACTGAAGCTTTCTTT. Amino acid sequence: CAISEGSLATEAFF.